This record covers a single T cell receptor beta chain. Germline V lookup: CDR1 KGHSH, CDR2 LQKENI. The CDR3 has 17 residues. The junction had 13 bases not matched to a gene; V was cut back by 2 bases and J by 7 bases. The entry originates in a study of low-dose radiotherapy and immunotherapy resistance in tumors. Study overall: Per fraction, Cohort 1 was given 0.5 Gy every 2 weeks, for a total of 6.5 Gy. With cycle 1 day 1 as the start, patients took oral aspirin 300 mg daily for four cycles.

TRAV and TRBV primers primed cDNA for both TCRalpha and TCRbeta. Amplification of TCRs used a constant-region primer and V-primer adapter for about 20 PCR cycles. After the mRNA was isolated, it was amplified using in vitro transcription. MiXCR, applied by TCRdb to the reads, yields one record per CDR3 protein. The repertoire includes around 9,000 distinct CDR3 sequences, around 74% of them detected once, and approximately 1.5% sits in the top ten. The TCR was taken from a human donor with advanced metastatic prostate, ovarian, gallbladder or colorectal cancer (not recorded which). This table probably holds off-target reads from a library built for another chain. The chain uses TRBV18 and TRBJ2-1, with 8 bases lining up with TRBD2. CDR3 coding DNA: TGTGCCAGCTCACCATCCCTGGGAAGCGGGAGATCAAATGAGCAGTTCTTC. Translating it yields CASSPSLGSGRSNEQFF.